This T cell receptor beta chain was identified in a study of T cells in Graves' hyperthyroidism and ophthalmopathy. The study's findings and limits: Ophthalmopathy, which appeared later, was predicted by the model a median around 6.9 months before onset. Expanded thyroid clonotypes (above 0.001) were mostly also found in blood.

Stability of Graves' hyperthyroidism was defined as absent ophthalmopathy progression within 18 months. Among the patients, aged 18 to 65, hyperthyroidism was newly diagnosed and had lasted under 2 months. Worth noting for this clonotype: The antigen is not known.

In germline, CDR1 is SQVTM, CDR2 ANQGSEA. The length of the CDR3 is 13 residues. Trimming stripped 7 bases from V and 3 bases from J, with 15 bases between. TCR beta CDR3 regions were amplified from RNA. Using the HTBI primer set, a first-round RT-PCR was run on the TCR CDR3. One entry per CDR3 protein results from TCRdb running MiXCR on the multiplex PCR reads. Among around 800,000 distinct CDR3 sequences, more than 30% were seen once, and the ten largest hold about 8.9%. The sequenced material came from blood. The TCR was taken from a man aged 18 to 30 with Graves' hyperthyroidism. The chain links TRBV29-1 to TRBJ1-1, with D perhaps TRBD1 (5 bases). The CDR3 region has the DNA TGCAGCGCAATAGCAGGGCCTTACACTGAAGCTTTCTTT. Translating gives CSAIAGPYTEAFF.